Here is one T cell receptor (beta chain) with its context. This entry belongs to a study of T cell changes during pregnancy in multiple sclerosis. TCRdb's copy holds only in-frame clones and misses some; the assay was immunoSEQ multiplex PCR. The repertoire holds approximately 40,000 clones, 80% to 90% seen once, with around 0.51% in the top ten. The CDR3 runs 15 residues. Per germline, CDR1 SEHNR and CDR2 FQNEAQ (reference sequence). V lost 3 bases, J lost 3 bases, and 6 bases stayed unmatched. The V and J genes are TRBV7-9 and TRBJ2-7; 9 nucleotides align to TRBD1. The material sequenced was CD4+ T cells from peripheral blood mononuclear cells, taken in the first trimester of pregnancy. The sequence was obtained from a female donor with multiple sclerosis, enrolled in a pregnancy study. The CDR3 DNA sequence: TGTGCCAGCAGCTTTAGGGGACAGGGTGGCTACGAGCAGTACTTC. This translates into CASSFRGQGGYEQYF.